The rows below give T cell receptor beta chains drawn from one sample of a study of cytomegalovirus exposure and HLA in healthy donors. Produced via immunoSEQ multiplex PCR; TCRdb's table is partial and in-frame only. The sample totals approximately 120,000 clones. Sequenced sample: PBMCs. The receptor set was obtained from a man aged 40-49 years in good health and CMV-seronegative. CDR3s include the opening cysteine and the closing phenylalanine or tryptophan. D genes are given only for firm matches.

TRBJ1-5,TRBV5-6,.,CASSSYLDSYSNQPQHF,TGTGCCAGCAGCTCTTACCTTGACAGTTATAGCAATCAGCCCCAGCATTTT
TRBJ1-1,TRBV11-3,.,CVSGLTEAFF,TGTGTCTCGGGTTTAACTGAAGCTTTCTTT
TRBJ2-5,TRBV10-3,TRBD1,CAISESSGGFETQYF,TGTGCCATCAGTGAGTCATCAGGGGGCTTTGAGACCCAGTACTTC
TRBJ1-4,TRBV29-1,TRBD1,CSVLTGGAVGEKLFF,TGCAGCGTTCTGACAGGGGGCGCGGTAGGAGAAAAACTGTTTTTT
TRBJ1-1,TRBV7-9,.,CASSMRLNTEAFF,TGTGCCAGCAGCATGAGATTGAACACTGAAGCTTTCTTT
TRBJ1-1,TRBV11-3,TRBD1,CASSKTGTNTEAFF,TGTGCCAGCAGTAAGACAGGGACGAACACTGAAGCTTTCTTT
TRBJ1-2,TRBV30,TRBD1,CAGTRGIRGYTF,TGTGCCGGAACCAGGGGGATAAGAGGCTACACCTTC
TRBJ1-4,TRBV28,TRBD1,CASSLQGAREKLFF,TGTGCCAGCAGTTTACAGGGGGCGAGGGAAAAACTGTTTTTT
TRBJ2-7,TRBV28,TRBD2,CASSRAGGPYEQYF,TGTGCCAGCAGTCGAGCGGGAGGGCCATACGAGCAGTACTTC
TRBJ1-2,TRBV7-2,TRBD1,CASSFQGAGGYGYTF,TGTGCCAGCAGCTTCCAGGGGGCTGGTGGCTATGGCTACACCTTC
TRBJ2-3,TRBV7-9,.,CASSLDGQSTDTQYF,TGTGCCAGCAGCTTAGATGGCCAAAGCACAGATACGCAGTATTTT
TRBJ1-4,TRBV13,TRBD1,CASSTQTGGNEKLFF,TGTGCCAGCAGCACCCAGACAGGGGGTAATGAAAAACTGTTTTTT
TRBJ2-2,TRBV9,.,CASSVASYTGELFF,TGTGCCAGCAGCGTAGCTAGCTACACCGGGGAGCTGTTTTTT
TRBJ2-1,TRBV6-1,.,CASSGLGAVSYNEQFF,TGTGCCAGCAGTGGTCTTGGGGCCGTCTCCTACAATGAGCAGTTCTTC
TRBJ2-1,TRBV4-2,.,CASSLSTAATYNEQFF,TGTGCCAGCAGCCTTAGCACAGCGGCGACCTACAATGAGCAGTTCTTC
TRBJ2-1,TRBV10-2,TRBD2,CASILAGGWGNNEQFF,TGCGCCAGCATCTTAGCGGGAGGGTGGGGAAACAATGAGCAGTTCTTC
TRBJ2-3,TRBV10-3,.,CAISVGQGRGTDTQYF,TGTGCCATCAGTGTAGGTCAAGGGCGGGGCACAGATACGCAGTATTTT
TRBJ2-1,TRBV29-1,TRBD2,CSGGTSGSVEFF,TGCAGCGGGGGGACTAGCGGGAGTGTGGAGTTCTTC
TRBJ2-1,TRBV11-3,.,CASSLRGFSYNEQFF,TGTGCCAGCAGCTTACGCGGGTTTTCCTACAATGAGCAGTTCTTC
TRBJ2-7,TRBV7-2,TRBD1,CASTLTGLTYEQYF,TGTGCCAGCACCCTGACAGGGTTGACCTACGAGCAGTACTTC
TRBJ1-1,TRBV29-1,.,CSLSPNTEAFF,TGCAGCTTATCTCCGAACACTGAAGCTTTCTTT
TRBJ1-6,TRBV4-1,.,CASSPGLPRVLNSPLHF,TGCGCCAGCAGCCCGGGTCTTCCCCGGGTCTTAAATTCACCCCTCCACTTT
TRBJ2-7,TRBV6-5,.,CASSYSAGGNYEQYF,TGTGCCAGCAGTTACTCGGCAGGTGGAAACTACGAGCAGTACTTC
TRBJ2-1,TRBV10-3,.,CAISVRGPVDNEQFF,TGTGCCATCAGTGTTAGAGGGCCCGTTGACAATGAGCAGTTCTTC
TRBJ2-7,TRBV7-9,TRBD1,CASSHEGRTGGYEQYF,TGTGCCAGCAGCCATGAGGGCCGGACAGGGGGCTACGAGCAGTACTTC
TRBJ2-5,TRBV6-6,.,CASSYSLGFQETQYF,TGTGCCAGCAGTTACTCTCTGGGCTTCCAAGAGACCCAGTACTTC
TRBJ2-7,TRBV7-9,TRBD2,CASSLAGTNEQYF,TGTGCCAGCAGCTTAGCAGGGACTAACGAGCAGTACTTC
TRBJ2-3,TRBV5-6,TRBD2,CASSSMAGVVDTQYF,TGTGCCAGCAGCTCGATGGCGGGAGTGGTAGATACGCAGTATTTT
TRBJ2-2,TRBV5-1,.,CASSFRGAKLNTGELFF,TGCGCCAGCAGCTTTAGAGGCGCAAAATTGAACACCGGGGAGCTGTTTTTT
TRBJ1-1,TRBV6-6,.,CASSYTAGTEAFF,TGTGCCAGCAGTTACACGGCCGGGACTGAAGCTTTCTTT
TRBJ1-1,TRBV5-1,.,CASSLVGRLHIGVNTEAFF,TGCGCCAGCAGCTTGGTGGGGAGATTACACATCGGGGTGAACACTGAAGCTTTCTTT
TRBJ2-7,TRBV5-8,TRBD1,CASSFTGGSSYEQYF,TGTGCCAGCAGCTTCACAGGGGGCTCCTCCTACGAGCAGTACTTC
TRBJ2-1,TRBV5-4,TRBD2,CASSFSGTSGRDEQFF,TGTGCCAGCAGCTTTTCCGGGACTAGCGGGAGAGATGAGCAGTTCTTC
TRBJ2-7,TRBV5-6,TRBD1,CASREGTGTASYEQYF,TGTGCCAGCAGAGAGGGCACCGGGACAGCCTCCTACGAGCAGTACTTC
TRBJ2-7,TRBV7-2,TRBD1,CASSPDRGAYEQYF,TGTGCCAGCAGCCCCGACAGGGGAGCCTACGAGCAGTACTTC
TRBJ2-1,TRBV19,TRBD2,CASLGLAGPSSYNEQFF,TGTGCCAGTCTCGGACTAGCGGGACCTAGCTCCTACAATGAGCAGTTCTTC
TRBJ1-2,TRBV18,.,CASSPWAETSGSYGYTF,TGTGCCAGCTCACCATGGGCAGAAACCTCGGGGTCCTATGGCTACACCTTC
TRBJ2-1,TRBV5-1,.,CASSLGGDNEQFF,TGCGCCAGCAGCTTAGGGGGGGACAATGAGCAGTTCTTC
TRBJ2-7,TRBV5-1,TRBD2,CASSSPNSAGGHSYEQYF,TGCGCCAGCAGCTCCCCCAATTCAGCGGGAGGCCACTCCTACGAGCAGTACTTC
TRBJ1-2,TRBV19,.,CASRRHSNYGYTF,TGTGCCAGTAGAAGACACTCTAACTATGGCTACACCTTC
TRBJ2-3,TRBV2,TRBD1,CASRPTGGPTDTQYF,TGTGCCAGCAGACCGACAGGGGGCCCCACAGATACGCAGTATTTT